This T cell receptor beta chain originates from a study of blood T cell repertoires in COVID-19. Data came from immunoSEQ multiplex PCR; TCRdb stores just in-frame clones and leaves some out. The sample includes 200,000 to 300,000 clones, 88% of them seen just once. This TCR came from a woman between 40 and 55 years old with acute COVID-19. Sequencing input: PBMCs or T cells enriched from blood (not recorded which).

This CDR3 is CATRGVMNTGELFF. The CDR3 DNA is TGTGCCACCCGGGGGGTAATGAACACCGGGGAGCTGTTTTTT. This sequence joins TRBV2 and TRBJ2-2, with 7 bases lining up with TRBD2. Losses at the gene ends were 10 bases for V and 1 base for J; bases not matched to a gene: 6. CDR1 is SNHLY, CDR2 FYNNEI, per germline. This CDR3 has 14 residues. Filled out from reference TRBV2 and TRBJ2-2, the complete variable domain reads EPEVTQTPSHQVTQMGQEVILRCVPISNHLYFYWYRQILGQKVEFLVSFYNNEISEKSEIFDDQFSVERPDGSNFTLKIRSTKLEDSAMYFCATRGVMNTGELFFGEGSRLTVL.